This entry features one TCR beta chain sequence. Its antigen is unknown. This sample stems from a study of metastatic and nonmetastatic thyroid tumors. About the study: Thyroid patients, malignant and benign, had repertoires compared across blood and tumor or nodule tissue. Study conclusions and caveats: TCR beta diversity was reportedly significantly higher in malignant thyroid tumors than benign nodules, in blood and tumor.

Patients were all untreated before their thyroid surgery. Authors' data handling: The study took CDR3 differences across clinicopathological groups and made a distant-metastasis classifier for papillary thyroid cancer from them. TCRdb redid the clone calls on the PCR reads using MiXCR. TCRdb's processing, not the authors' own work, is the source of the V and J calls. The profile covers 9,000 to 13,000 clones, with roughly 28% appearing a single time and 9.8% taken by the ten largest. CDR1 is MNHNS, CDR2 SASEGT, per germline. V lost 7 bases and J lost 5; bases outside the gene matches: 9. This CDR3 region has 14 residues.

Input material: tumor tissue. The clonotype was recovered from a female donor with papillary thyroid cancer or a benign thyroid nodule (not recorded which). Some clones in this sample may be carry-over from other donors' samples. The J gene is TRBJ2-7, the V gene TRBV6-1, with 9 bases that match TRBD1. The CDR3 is CASNSYRGQDEQYF. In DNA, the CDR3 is TGTGCCAGCAATTCTTACAGGGGGCAGGACGAGCAGTACTTC.